This paragraph covers one T cell receptor (beta chain) sequence. These data belong to a study of blood T cell repertoires in COVID-19. About the research overall: Samples came from the United States, Italy and Spain, spanning acute and convalescent COVID-19. From T cells, B-cell-depleted T cells, or PBMCs came the material, which was cDNA or gDNA.

It was during active infection that Seattle patients were enrolled and then longitudinally followed. Authors' data handling: From reference gene primer amplification, estimates of nucleated cell counts were derived. The method was immunoSEQ multiplex PCR; TCRdb's version includes in-frame clones alone and lacks a portion of them. Clonal size and the V and J genes are those of that table, whereas D and trimming came from the DNA. Here the sample spans about 180,000 clones, 81% being singletons. The specimen was peripheral blood. This clonotype was sampled from an elderly woman with COVID-19, enrolled during active disease.

CDR3 sequence: CASSLTGGPYNEQFF. In DNA, the CDR3 is TGCGCCAGCAGCTTAACAGGGGGGCCCTACAATGAGCAGTTCTTC. This chain joins TRBV5-1 and TRBJ2-1, with TRBD1 matching over 8 bases. The trim removed 2 bases at V and 2 bases at J, leaving 3 bases unmatched. CDR1 is SGHRS and CDR2 is YFSETQ in the germline V gene. The length of the CDR3 is 15 residues.